This T cell receptor beta chain is drawn from a study of control samples from healthy donors and cancer patients. The germline gives CDR1 SGHTA, CDR2 FQGTGA. Trimming removed 3 bases from V and 1 base from J, with 9 bases in between. This CDR3 spans 14 amino acids. Repertoires were generated with immunoSEQ multiplex PCR, while TCRdb's copy carries only in-frame clones and drops some. The sample has roughly 120,000 clones; more than 85% are singletons. The genes are TRBV7-3 and TRBJ2-5; D may be TRBD1 or TRBD2 (5 bases each). The TCR sequence derives from a man aged 30 to 39 in good health. The sample consisted of blood. In nucleotides, the CDR3 is TGTGCCAGCAGCTTTGGGGGAAGCCAAGAGACCCAGTACTTC. Translating it yields CASSFGGSQETQYF.